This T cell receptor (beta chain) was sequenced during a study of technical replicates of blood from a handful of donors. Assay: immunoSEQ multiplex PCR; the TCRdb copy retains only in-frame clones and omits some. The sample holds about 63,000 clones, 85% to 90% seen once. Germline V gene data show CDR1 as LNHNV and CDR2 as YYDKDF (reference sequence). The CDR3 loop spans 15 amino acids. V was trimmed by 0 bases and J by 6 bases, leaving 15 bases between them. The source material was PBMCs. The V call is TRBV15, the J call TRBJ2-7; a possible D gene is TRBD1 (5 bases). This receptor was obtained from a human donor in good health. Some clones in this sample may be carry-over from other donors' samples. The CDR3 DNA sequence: TGTGCCACCAGCAGAGATATTGGGGCCGTGCTCGAGCAGTACTTC. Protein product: CATSRDIGAVLEQYF.